A single sample gave rise to the 30 T cell receptor beta chains below, sequenced in a study of response to subunit inactivated influenza vaccine. TCRdb recomputed calls from the RT-PCR reads with MiXCR, one row per CDR3 protein. The table shows 500,000 or so distinct CDR3 sequences, with 9.5% to 12% occurring only once. The sample here was PBMCs from blood, taken roughly 46 days after vaccination. These receptors originate from a man aged 50 to 59 who received an inactivated influenza vaccine.

The table lists this clonotype with a few counts. The rearrangement links TRBV20-1 to TRBJ2-3; tentatively, D is TRBD2 (6 bases). The CDR3 runs 14 residues. Germline CDR1 DFQATT, CDR2 SNEGSKA (reference sequence). Trimming cost V 5 bases and J 2 bases, with 14 bases left between them. The CDR3 nucleotides are TGCAGTGCTCCTTCTAGCGACCCCACAGATACGCAGTATTTT. Protein product: CSAPSSDPTDTQYF.

This clonotype showed up many times. V is TRBV28 and J is TRBJ1-2; no clear D. Germline loops: CDR1 MDHEN, CDR2 SYDVKM. V was clipped by 6 bases and J by 2 bases, with 7 bases between them. This CDR3 has 12 residues. CDR3 bases: TGTGCCAGCAGCACGGTGAACTATGGCTACACCTTC. Amino acid sequence: CASSTVNYGYTF.

The chain employs TRBV7-3 and TRBJ2-6, with D possibly being TRBD1 (6 bases). The CDR3 totals 17 residues. The germline CDR1 and CDR2 sequences are SGHTA and FQGTGA. V was shortened by 5 bases and J by 1 base, with 15 bases between the two germline ends. CDR3 DNA: TGTGCCAGCAGCCCCCCGGACAGCCTTTCTGGGGCCAACGTCCTGACTTTC. Its protein product is CASSPPDSLSGANVLTF.

This clonotype occurred once. The chain carries TRBV28 and TRBJ2-3; no firm D call. CDR3 size: 12 residues. Trimming stripped 1 base from V and 9 bases from J, with 8 bases between. Germline CDR1 reads MDHEN; CDR2 reads SYDVKM. CDR3 sequence (DNA): TGTGCCAGCAGTTTATCTGGGCAGACGCAGTATTTT. This translates into CASSLSGQTQYF.

The chain links TRBV2 to TRBJ2-1; D may be TRBD2 (7 bases). Germline-derived CDR1 and CDR2 are SNHLY and FYNNEI. The CDR3 covers 15 residues. V lost 7 bases and J lost 5, with 18 bases in between. The CDR3 reads CASILGGGTHNEQFF. The CDR3 bases are TGTGCCAGCATTCTAGGGGGGGGCACACACAATGAGCAGTTCTTC.

Only a few counts were recorded for this clonotype. The chain employs TRBV12-3 or TRBV12-4 and TRBJ1-5; possibly TRBD1 for D (6 bases). The CDR3 spans 15 residues. V lost 3 bases and J lost 10, with 19 bases in between. The CDR3 region is CASSLDRGLYSPQHF. The DNA of the CDR3 is TGTGCCAGCAGTTTGGACCGGGGGCTATATTCCCCCCAGCATTTT.

In its sample, this clonotype was seen a few times. CDR3 in DNA: TGTGCCACCAGTGCCGCAGGGACAGCTAACTATGGCTACACCTTC. Encoded protein: CATSAAGTANYGYTF. The V call is TRBV24-1, the J call TRBJ1-2; TRBD1 agrees at 7 bases. The V gene end was trimmed by 5 bases and the J gene end by 0 bases; junction bases not matched to a gene: 5. CDR3 length: 15 residues. In germline, CDR1 is KGHDR, CDR2 SFDVKD.

J is TRBJ2-3 and V is TRBV20-1; 10 bases are shared with TRBD2. The CDR3 covers 14 residues. The germline CDR1 and CDR2 sequences are DFQATT and SNEGSKA (reference sequence). The trim removed 3 bases at V and 9 bases at J, leaving 9 bases unmatched. The CDR3 here is CSARASGRSETQYF. CDR3 nucleotide sequence: TGCAGTGCTAGGGCTAGCGGGAGAAGTGAGACGCAGTATTTT.

There are a few counts of this clonotype. The CDR3 reads CASSSGLAVNTGELFF. CDR3 nucleotides: TGTGCCAGCAGTTCGGGACTAGCGGTAAATACCGGGGAGCTGTTTTTT. The chain joins TRBV28 to TRBJ2-2, with 11 nucleotides matching TRBD2. Looked up from germline, CDR1 is MDHEN and CDR2 is SYDVKM. The CDR3 is made up of 16 amino acids. V shed 4 bases and J 5 bases; nucleotides not matched to a gene: 6.

CDR3 region: CASSFQITPMDTQYF. CDR3 sequence (DNA): TGTGCCAGCAGCTTTCAAATTACCCCCATGGATACGCAGTATTTT. The chain recombines TRBV11-2 with TRBJ2-3; D gene ambiguous. Germline V CDR1 and CDR2: SGHAT, FQNNGV. V was clipped by 3 bases and J by 6 bases, with 16 bases between them. CDR3 length equals 15 residues.

This clonotype was found a few times. This CDR3 is CASSAGTGAFNEKLFF. The CDR3 coding sequence is TGTGCCAGCAGCGCCGGGACAGGGGCCTTTAATGAAAAACTGTTTTTT. This chain connects TRBV9 to TRBJ1-4; 10 nucleotides align to TRBD1. This CDR3 comprises 16 residues. Trimming at V came to 3 bases and at J to 4 bases, leaving 6 bases not matched to a gene. Germline lookup yields CDR1 SGDLS and CDR2 YYNGEE.

This clonotype showed up just a few times. The chain links TRBV12-3 or TRBV12-4 to TRBJ2-5; a possible D gene is TRBD2 (5 bases). With 6 bases removed from V and 5 bases from J, the gap between germline ends came to 19 bases. The CDR3 has 15 amino acids. The CDR3 nucleotides are TGTGCCAGCAGCCCTGGAGGCCCGAGCCGGGAGACCCAGTACTTC. Translation: CASSPGGPSRETQYF.

Comment on this clonotype: A much larger clone sits a single nucleotide away, making a read error possible. The genes are TRBV10-3 and TRBJ2-7; no reliable D call. Trimming took 11 bases from V and 6 from J, leaving 20 bases between them. Looked up from germline, CDR1 is ENHRY and CDR2 is SYGVKD. This CDR3 comprises 13 residues. The CDR3 sequence is CAVTNKNDGEQYF. CDR3 nucleotides: TGTGCCGTCACCAACAAGAACGACGGCGAGCAGTACTTC.

The sample holds many counts of this clonotype. This rearrangement joins TRBV5-1 to TRBJ2-1; the match to TRBD1 covers 12 bases. CDR3 size: 16 residues. The ends lost 4 bases at V and 4 bases at J; junction bases unmatched: 6. CDR1 is SGHRS, CDR2 YFSETQ, per germline. The CDR3 nucleotides read TGCGCCAGCAGCCGGGGACAGGGGGCTGGGTACAATGAGCAGTTCTTC. Translation: CASSRGQGAGYNEQFF.

This clonotype was counted a few times. J is TRBJ2-2 and V is TRBV29-1; 8 bases line up with TRBD2. After removal of 2 bases from V and 6 bases from J, the junction contained 5 bases not matched to a gene. CDR1 and CDR2 from the germline V gene are SQVTM and ANQGSEA. CDR3 length equals 14 residues. The CDR3 spells CSVETSGIPGELFF. The CDR3 DNA follows: TGCAGCGTTGAAACTAGCGGCATCCCCGGGGAGCTGTTTTTT.

This clonotype appeared many times. V gene TRBV6-5 combines with J gene TRBJ1-5; 9 nucleotides match TRBD1. The CDR3 is made up of 16 amino acids. Germline CDR1 is MNHEY and CDR2 is SVGAGI. J gave up 3 bases and V 5 bases, and 8 bases lay outside the gene matches. CDR3 sequence (DNA): TGTGCCAGCAGTCTCGAACAGGGGGCTCCCAATCAGCCCCAGCATTTT. As protein: CASSLEQGAPNQPQHF.

This clonotype appeared a few times. This chain joins TRBV2 and TRBJ2-7; 9 nucleotides match TRBD1. CDR1 is SNHLY, CDR2 FYNNEI, per germline. V gave up 6 bases and J gave up 11 bases; unmatched junction bases: 14. The CDR3 loop spans 14 amino acids. CDR3 loop: CASSGQGPTRFEYF. The CDR3 DNA sequence: TGTGCCAGCAGCGGACAGGGGCCCACTCGATTCGAGTACTTC.

The rearrangement uses TRBV6-5 and TRBJ2-7, with 12 bases matching TRBD2. V lost 0 bases to trimming and J lost 2 bases; unmatched junction nucleotides: 2. The CDR3 extends over 16 amino acids. Germline V gene data show CDR1 as MNHEY and CDR2 as SVGAGI. The CDR3 region has the DNA TGTGCCAGCAGTTACTCACTAGCGGGGGGCGCCTACGAGCAGTACTTC. Translating gives CASSYSLAGGAYEQYF.

This clonotype has a handful of counts. The CDR3 DNA reads as TGTGCCAGCAGCTTGGGGGTAGGGACAGAGCATAACCTCCACTTT. It is translated as CASSLGVGTEHNLHF. V gene TRBV5-4 combines with J gene TRBJ1-6; TRBD1 matches 7 bases. The trim removed 0 bases at V and 15 bases at J, leaving 12 bases unmatched. Germline-derived CDR1 and CDR2 are SGHNT and YYREEE (reference sequence). This CDR3 is built from 15 residues.

The chain joins TRBV28 to TRBJ2-1; D call uncertain. The CDR3 spans 15 residues. The ends were cut back, 1 base at V and 8 bases at J, with 15 bases in the middle. Germline V gene data show CDR1 as MDHEN and CDR2 as SYDVKM. CDR3 coding DNA: TGTGCCAGCAGTTTATCAGTTTTCCCAGGCTATGAGCAGTTCTTC. Translating it yields CASSLSVFPGYEQFF.

The table lists this clonotype with a few counts. CDR3 residues: CASSSIRGRFYEQYF. The CDR3 DNA reads as TGTGCCAGCAGCTCGATCAGGGGGCGATTCTACGAGCAGTACTTC. The chain recombines TRBV11-2 with TRBJ2-7; 8 bases fit TRBD1. CDR1 SGHAT and CDR2 FQNNGV come from the germline V gene. The trim removed 4 bases at V and 3 bases at J, leaving 8 bases unmatched. The CDR3 contains 15 residues.

V usage is TRBV6-2 or TRBV6-3 and J usage is TRBJ1-5, with D possibly TRBD1 on 5 matching bases. The CDR3 length is 12 residues. Germline CDR1 MNHEY, CDR2 SVGEGT. Trimming left V 5 bases short and J 11 bases short, with 13 bases between. The CDR3 DNA reads TGTGCCAGCAGTGAGGGGCAGGGCTCCCAGCATTTT. Amino acid sequence: CASSEGQGSQHF.

This clonotype was detected many times. The chain is built from TRBV20-1 and TRBJ2-1; 8 bases are a match to TRBD2. Germline CDR1 reads DFQATT; CDR2 reads SNEGSKA (reference sequence). Germline trimming cut 6 bases from V and 4 bases from J; bases unmatched to any gene: 14. The CDR3 is made up of 16 amino acids. CDR3 nucleotides: TGCAGTGCCCCCGCTCCGGGGGGGGCCAGGTACAATGAGCAGTTCTTC. The encoded protein is CSAPAPGGARYNEQFF.

This chain joins TRBV9 and TRBJ2-7; 10 nucleotides agree with TRBD2. Trimming took 0 bases from V and 3 from J; bases not matched to a gene: 6. CDR3 length: 16 residues. From germline, CDR1 is SGDLS and CDR2 YYNGEE. CDR3 in DNA: TGTGCCAGCAGCGTAGTTAAGGGACTAGCGAGCTACGAGCAGTACTTC. Translated, it gives CASSVVKGLASYEQYF.

In this sample, this clonotype turned up a few times. J is TRBJ2-3 and V is TRBV4-2, with D perhaps given as TRBD1 or TRBD2 (5 bases each). The V gene's germline CDR1 is LGHNA and CDR2 YNFKEQ. V was pared by 4 bases and J by 6 bases, with 17 bases between. CDR3 length: 15 amino acids. Here the CDR3 reads CASSPRVGAGDTQYF. CDR3 nucleotide sequence: TGTGCCAGCAGCCCGAGAGTCGGGGCTGGGGATACGCAGTATTTT.

There are a few counts of this clonotype. The chain employs TRBV12-3 or TRBV12-4 and TRBJ1-4; D call uncertain. The CDR3 runs 14 residues. Trimming cost V 10 bases and J 8 bases, with 20 bases left between them. The chain's CDR3 is CAIRDPWRSEKLFF. CDR3 DNA: TGTGCCATCCGGGATCCCTGGAGAAGCGAAAAACTGTTTTTT.

This clonotype was seen more than once but under ten times. The chain couples TRBV20-1 to TRBJ2-1; 8 bases align to TRBD2. J lost 9 bases, V lost 0 bases, and 13 bases had no gene match. The CDR3 is 16 amino acids. Germline CDR1 and CDR2: DFQATT and SNEGSKA (reference sequence). The CDR3 spells CSARDTAGGAEGEQFF. The CDR3 DNA is TGCAGTGCTAGAGATACTGCCGGGGGGGCAGAAGGTGAGCAGTTCTTC.

This clonotype was seen many times. The CDR3 sequence: CASSQGTEAFF. The CDR3 region has the DNA TGTGCCAGCAGCCAAGGCACTGAAGCTTTCTTT. The chain is built from TRBV14 and TRBJ1-1; D not certain. In germline, CDR1 is SGHDN, CDR2 FVKESK. V was cut by 1 base and J by 4 bases, with 1 base left in between. The CDR3 loop spans 11 amino acids.

Points on this clonotype: A clone one base away is much larger, so this may be a read error. V usage is TRBV4-3 and J usage is TRBJ1-2; D not certain. This CDR3 contains 17 residues. V dropped 1 base and J dropped 0 bases, with 15 bases sitting between them. Germline-derived CDR1 and CDR2 are LGHNA and YSLEER. DNA of the CDR3: TGCGCCAGCAGCCAAGGGTACGGTCCGACGGCTAACTATGGCTACACCTTC. It codes for CASSQGYGPTANYGYTF.

A single count supports this clonotype. This rearrangement joins TRBV7-9 to TRBJ2-1; perhaps TRBD2 as D (7 bases). The V end was cut by 4 bases, the J end by 4 bases, with 11 bases between. The CDR3 contains 14 residues. Germline V gene lookup returns CDR1 SEHNR and CDR2 FQNEAQ (reference sequence). The chain's CDR3 is CASSWGGQYNEQFF. The CDR3 bases are TGTGCCAGCAGCTGGGGGGGACAATACAATGAGCAGTTCTTC.